The present T cell receptor (beta chain) was sequenced within a study of T cells expressing NK-cell markers. CDR1 SGHRS and CDR2 YFSETQ come from the germline V gene. The CDR3 length is 15 residues. TCRdb reanalyzed the 5' RACE reads and collapses them to one entry per CDR3 protein, without DNA. Its clone listing holds about 260,000 distinct CDR3 sequences. The specimen was blood T cells: a sorted CD56 or NKG2C T cell subset, CD4+ or CD8+ T cells, or bulk PBMC T cells (not recorded which). The chain links TRBV5-1 to TRBJ2-3; absent DNA, TCRdb's TRBD2 call cannot be checked. The TCR originated in a man aged 18-30 years in good health. The CDR3 loop reads CASSLGTSGSDTQYF.